This T cell receptor beta chain was observed in a study of cytomegalovirus exposure and HLA in healthy donors. Losses at the gene ends were 2 bases for V and 4 bases for J; bases not matched to a gene: 5. The CDR3 contains 14 residues. CDR1 is SGHRS, CDR2 YFSETQ, per germline. Vbeta (60) and Jbeta (13) primers were used in the PCR. Original analysis: Counted up in a later analysis, unique TCR beta chains came to about 80 million, with around 10 million shared. Clones were sequenced by immunoSEQ multiplex PCR, and TCRdb holds only the in-frame ones, with some missing. The DNA was the basis for D and trimming; V, J and clone size are from that table. The sample contains 150,000 to 200,000 clones, roughly 80% of which appear only once. Unrecorded immune exposures were likely, despite nominal health at sampling.

The TCR was taken from a man between 18 and 29 years old in good health and CMV-seropositive. V gene TRBV5-1 combines with J gene TRBJ2-7; 8 bases fit TRBD1. The sample consisted of PBMCs. The CDR3 DNA follows: TGCGCCAGCAGCTTAGGACAGGGAATATACGAGCAGTACTTC. Protein sequence: CASSLGQGIYEQYF.